This TCR beta chain was captured by sequencing in a study of cytomegalovirus exposure and HLA in healthy donors. PCR amplification relied on 60 Vbeta primers (plus 13 Jbeta primers). Method: immunoSEQ multiplex PCR; TCRdb's copy keeps in-frame clones and lacks some. The data hold hundreds of thousands of clones, with around 76% observed a single time. This clone was seen more than once but under ten times. Germline loops: CDR1 MGHRA, CDR2 YSYEKL. The CDR3 is 19 amino acids. The junction had 14 bases not matched to a gene; V was cut back by 4 bases and J by 4 bases. Sequencing used PBMCs. This receptor was taken from a man aged 18 to 30 in good health and CMV-seronegative. V and J are TRBV4-1 and TRBJ2-3; 13 positions agree with TRBD2. CDR3 residues: CASSRPGLAGPPAPDTQYF. CDR3 DNA: TGCGCCAGCAGCCGACCGGGACTAGCGGGACCCCCCGCTCCAGATACGCAGTATTTT.